This TCR beta chain was identified in a study of blood T cell repertoires in COVID-19. Study-wide context: The origin of the acute and convalescent COVID-19 samples was the United States, Italy and Spain. The cDNA or gDNA used as material had been derived from T cells, B-cell-depleted T cells, or PBMCs.

CDR1 and CDR2 (germline): SGHRS, YFSETQ. With 0 bases removed from V and 0 bases from J, the gap between germline ends came to 16 bases. The CDR3 runs 19 residues. Original handling: The authors estimated nucleated cell counts from reference gene primer amplification. The repertoire was sequenced with immunoSEQ multiplex PCR; TCRdb's copy has only in-frame clones and lacks some. V and J calls and clone size are as listed in that table; D and trimming were resolved from the DNA. The table records almost 300,000 clones, around 90% of them present only once. The rearrangement uses TRBV5-1 and TRBJ2-6; D possibly corresponds to TRBD1 (5 bases). The sequenced material came from peripheral blood. The sequence derives from a man between 65 and 85 years old with acute or convalescent COVID-19. The CDR3 DNA reads TGCGCCAGCAGCTTGGGGACATTCAGCACCGGCTCTGGGGCCAACGTCCTGACTTTC. This encodes CASSLGTFSTGSGANVLTF.